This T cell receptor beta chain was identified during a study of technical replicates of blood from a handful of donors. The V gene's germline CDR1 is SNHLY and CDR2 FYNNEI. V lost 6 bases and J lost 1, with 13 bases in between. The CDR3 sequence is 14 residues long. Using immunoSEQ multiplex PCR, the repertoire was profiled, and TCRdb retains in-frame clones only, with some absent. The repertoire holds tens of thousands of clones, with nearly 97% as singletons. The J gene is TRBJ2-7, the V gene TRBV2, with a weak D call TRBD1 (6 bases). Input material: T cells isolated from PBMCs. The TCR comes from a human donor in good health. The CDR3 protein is CASRAPGQSYEQYF. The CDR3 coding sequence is TGTGCCAGCAGAGCTCCGGGACAATCCTACGAGCAGTACTTC.